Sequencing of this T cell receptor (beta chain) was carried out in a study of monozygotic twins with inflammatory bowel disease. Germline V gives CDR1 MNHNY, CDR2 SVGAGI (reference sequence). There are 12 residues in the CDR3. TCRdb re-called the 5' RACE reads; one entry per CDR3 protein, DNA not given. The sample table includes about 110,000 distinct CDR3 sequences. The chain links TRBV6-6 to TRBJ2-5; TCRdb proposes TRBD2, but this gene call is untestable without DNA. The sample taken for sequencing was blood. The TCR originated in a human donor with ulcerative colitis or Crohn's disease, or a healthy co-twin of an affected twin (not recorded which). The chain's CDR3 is CASSYSTAVPNF.